This T cell receptor (beta chain) was sequenced during a study of T cell responses to AZD1222 COVID-19 vaccine. General study points: Clonal diversity was possibly underestimated, and the donors were mostly white British, with more females. Repertoires were obtained only post-peak T cell response. Recipients of AZD1222 seropositive at baseline numbered only 6 or 7. Spike-spanning, vaccine-associated CD4 TCRs were dominant at 160-218 and 743-854.

The V gene lost 3 bases and the J gene lost 4 bases, with 9 bases spanning the gap. CDR3 length: 13 amino acids. Germline loops: CDR1 MNHEY, CDR2 SVGAGI. Of note for this clone: No antigen is known for it.

Sequencing was performed with immunoSEQ multiplex PCR; in TCRdb, only in-frame clones are kept and a portion is missing. The table records 100,000 to 150,000 clones, approximately 87% of them present only once. This rearrangement joins TRBV6-5 to TRBJ1-1; no reliable D call. The specimen was peripheral blood, collected on day 0 of AZD1222 vaccination. This receptor was identified in an adult in good health. CDR3 residues: CASSYVTGTEAFF. In DNA form, the CDR3 reads TGTGCCAGCAGTTATGTAACGGGCACTGAAGCTTTCTTT.